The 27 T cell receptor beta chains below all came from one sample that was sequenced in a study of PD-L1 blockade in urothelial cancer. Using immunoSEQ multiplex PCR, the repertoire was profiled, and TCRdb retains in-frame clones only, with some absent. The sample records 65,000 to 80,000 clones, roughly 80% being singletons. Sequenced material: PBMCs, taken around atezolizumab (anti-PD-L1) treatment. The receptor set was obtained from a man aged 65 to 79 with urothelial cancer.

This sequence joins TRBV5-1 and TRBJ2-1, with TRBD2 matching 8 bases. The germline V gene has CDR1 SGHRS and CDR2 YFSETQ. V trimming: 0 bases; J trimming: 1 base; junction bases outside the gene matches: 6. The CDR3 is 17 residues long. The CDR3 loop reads CASSLEPRGGSYNEQFF. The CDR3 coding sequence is TGCGCCAGCAGCTTGGAGCCCCGGGGGGGATCCTACAATGAGCAGTTCTTC.

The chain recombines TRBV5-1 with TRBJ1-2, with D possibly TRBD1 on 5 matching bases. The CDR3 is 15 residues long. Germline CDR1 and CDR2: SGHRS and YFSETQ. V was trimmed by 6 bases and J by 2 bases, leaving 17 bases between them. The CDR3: CASTASVGGNYGYTF. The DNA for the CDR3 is TGCGCCAGCACCGCCTCTGTGGGGGGGAACTATGGCTACACCTTC.

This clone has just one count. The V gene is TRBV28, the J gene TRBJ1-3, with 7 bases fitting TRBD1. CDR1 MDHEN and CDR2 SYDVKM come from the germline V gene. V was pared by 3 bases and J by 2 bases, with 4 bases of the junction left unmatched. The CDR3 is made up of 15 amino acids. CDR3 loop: CASSLDRLPGNTIYF. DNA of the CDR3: TGTGCCAGCAGTTTGGACAGGTTGCCTGGAAACACCATATATTTT.

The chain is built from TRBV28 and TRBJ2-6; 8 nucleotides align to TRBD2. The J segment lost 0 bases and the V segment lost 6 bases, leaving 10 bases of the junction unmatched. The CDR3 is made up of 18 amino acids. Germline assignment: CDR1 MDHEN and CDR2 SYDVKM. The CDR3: CASSPGGVSLSGANVLTF. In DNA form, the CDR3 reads TGTGCCAGCAGCCCCGGGGGGGTCTCCCTCTCTGGGGCCAACGTCCTGACTTTC.

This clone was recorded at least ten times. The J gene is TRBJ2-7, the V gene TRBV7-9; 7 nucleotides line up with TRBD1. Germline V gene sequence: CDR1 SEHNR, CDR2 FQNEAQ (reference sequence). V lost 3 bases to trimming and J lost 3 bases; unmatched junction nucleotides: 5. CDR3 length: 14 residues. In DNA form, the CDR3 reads TGTGCCAGCAGCTTTACAGGGGTGAGCTACGAGCAGTACTTC. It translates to CASSFTGVSYEQYF.

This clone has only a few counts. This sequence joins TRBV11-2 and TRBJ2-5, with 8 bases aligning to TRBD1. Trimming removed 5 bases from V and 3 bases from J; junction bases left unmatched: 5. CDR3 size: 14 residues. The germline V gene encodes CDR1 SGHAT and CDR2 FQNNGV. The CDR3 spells CASSPRGQKETQYF. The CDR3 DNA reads TGTGCCAGCAGCCCCAGGGGGCAGAAAGAGACCCAGTACTTC.

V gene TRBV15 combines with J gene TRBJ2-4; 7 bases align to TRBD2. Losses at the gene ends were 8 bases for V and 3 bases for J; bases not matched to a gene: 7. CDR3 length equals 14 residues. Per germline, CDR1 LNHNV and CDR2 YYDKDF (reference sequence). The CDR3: CATRRGGDKNIQYF. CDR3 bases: TGTGCCACCCGCCGTGGGGGGGACAAAAACATTCAGTACTTC. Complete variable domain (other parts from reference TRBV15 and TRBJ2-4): DAMVIQNPRYQVTQFGKPVTLSCSQTLNHNVMYWYQQKSSQAPKLLFHYYDKDFNNEADTPDNFQSRRPNTSFCFLDIRSPGLGDTAMYLCATRRGGDKNIQYFGAGTRLSVL.

In DNA form, the CDR3 reads TGTGCCAGCAGTGGAGGGACTAGTTATCCCGGGGAGCTGTTTTTT. Protein product: CASSGGTSYPGELFF. V gene TRBV2 combines with J gene TRBJ2-2, with 8 bases identical to TRBD2. The CDR3 extends over 15 amino acids. CDR1 SNHLY and CDR2 FYNNEI come from the germline V gene. V gave up 4 bases and J gave up 6 bases; unmatched junction bases: 7.

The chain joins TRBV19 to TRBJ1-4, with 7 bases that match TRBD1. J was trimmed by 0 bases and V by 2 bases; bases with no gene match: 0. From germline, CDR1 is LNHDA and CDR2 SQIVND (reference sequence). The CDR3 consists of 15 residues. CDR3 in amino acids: CASSIQGATNEKLFF. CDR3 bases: TGTGCCAGTAGTATACAGGGGGCAACTAATGAAAAACTGTTTTTT.

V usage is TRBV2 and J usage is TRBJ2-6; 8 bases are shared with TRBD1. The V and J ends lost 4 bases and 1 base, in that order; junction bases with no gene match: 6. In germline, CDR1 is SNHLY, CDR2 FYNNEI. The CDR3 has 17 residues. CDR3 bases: TGTGCCAGCAGTGCGGACAGGGATCGGTCTGGGGCCAACGTCCTGACTTTC. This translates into CASSADRDRSGANVLTF.

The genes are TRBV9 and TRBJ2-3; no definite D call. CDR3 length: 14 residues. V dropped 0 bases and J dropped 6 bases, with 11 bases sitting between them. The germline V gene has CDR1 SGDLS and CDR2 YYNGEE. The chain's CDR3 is CASSVGLGLDTQYF. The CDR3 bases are TGTGCCAGCAGCGTAGGGCTAGGCCTTGATACGCAGTATTTT.

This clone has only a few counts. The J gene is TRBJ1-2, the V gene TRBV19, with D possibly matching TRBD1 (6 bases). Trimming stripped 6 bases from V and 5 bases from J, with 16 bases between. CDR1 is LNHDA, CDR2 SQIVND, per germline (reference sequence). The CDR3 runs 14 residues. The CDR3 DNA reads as TGTGCCAGTAGCCAAAGTTCCGGGACATATGGCTACACCTTC. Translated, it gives CASSQSSGTYGYTF.

The CDR3 DNA sequence: TGTGCCAGCAGTTTATTTGGACAGGGTGCCGGCGAGCAGTACTTC. It is translated as CASSLFGQGAGEQYF. This chain uses TRBV28 with TRBJ2-7; 8 bases align to TRBD1. The junction had 8 bases not matched to a gene; V was cut back by 1 base and J by 6 bases. Germline values: CDR1 MDHEN, CDR2 SYDVKM. The CDR3 covers 15 residues.

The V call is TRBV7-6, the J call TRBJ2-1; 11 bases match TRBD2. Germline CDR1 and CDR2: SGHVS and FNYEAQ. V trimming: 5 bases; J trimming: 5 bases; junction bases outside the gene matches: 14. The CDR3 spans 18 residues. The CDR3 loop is CASSPSRLAGQGNNEQFF. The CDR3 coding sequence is TGTGCCAGCAGCCCTTCCCGACTAGCGGGACAGGGTAACAATGAGCAGTTCTTC.

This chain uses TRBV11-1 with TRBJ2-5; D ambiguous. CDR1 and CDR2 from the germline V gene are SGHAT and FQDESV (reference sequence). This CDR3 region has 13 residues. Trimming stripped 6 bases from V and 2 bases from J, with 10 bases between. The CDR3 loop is CASRRQPQETQYF. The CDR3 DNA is TGTGCCAGCAGGAGACAACCACAAGAGACCCAGTACTTC.

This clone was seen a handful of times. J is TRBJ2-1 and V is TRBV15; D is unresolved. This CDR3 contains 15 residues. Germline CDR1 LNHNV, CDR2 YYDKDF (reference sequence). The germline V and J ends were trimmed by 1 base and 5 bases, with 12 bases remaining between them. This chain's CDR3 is CATSRVGSRDNEQFF. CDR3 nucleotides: TGTGCCACCAGCAGAGTCGGGTCTAGAGACAATGAGCAGTTCTTC.

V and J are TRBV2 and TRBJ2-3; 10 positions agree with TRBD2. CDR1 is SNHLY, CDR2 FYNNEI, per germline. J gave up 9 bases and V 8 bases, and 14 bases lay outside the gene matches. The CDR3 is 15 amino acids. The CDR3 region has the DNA TGTGCCAGCCCCAGGAGCGGGAGGGACGGAAAGACGCAGTATTTT. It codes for CASPRSGRDGKTQYF.

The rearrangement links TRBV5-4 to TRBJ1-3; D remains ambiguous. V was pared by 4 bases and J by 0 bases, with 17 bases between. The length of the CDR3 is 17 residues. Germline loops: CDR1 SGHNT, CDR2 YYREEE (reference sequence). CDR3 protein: CASSQDLAVFSGNTIYF. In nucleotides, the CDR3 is TGTGCCAGCAGCCAAGATCTAGCAGTTTTCTCTGGAAACACCATATATTTT. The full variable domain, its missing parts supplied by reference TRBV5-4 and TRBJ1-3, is ETGVTQSPTHLIKTRGQQVTLRCSSQSGHNTVSWYQQALGQGPQFIFQYYREEENGRGNFPPRFSGLQFPNYSSELNVNALELDDSALYLCASSQDLAVFSGNTIYFGEGSWLTVV.

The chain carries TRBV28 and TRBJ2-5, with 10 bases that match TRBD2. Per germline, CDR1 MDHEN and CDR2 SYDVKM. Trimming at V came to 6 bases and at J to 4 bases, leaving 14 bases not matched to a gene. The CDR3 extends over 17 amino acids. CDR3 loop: CASSLLAGVGVGETQYF. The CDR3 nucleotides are TGTGCCAGCAGCCTCCTAGCGGGAGTGGGTGTCGGAGAGACCCAGTACTTC.

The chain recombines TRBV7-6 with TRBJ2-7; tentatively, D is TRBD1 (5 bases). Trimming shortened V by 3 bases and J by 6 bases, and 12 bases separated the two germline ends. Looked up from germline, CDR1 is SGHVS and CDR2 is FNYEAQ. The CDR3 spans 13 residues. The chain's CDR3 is CASSFLDRGEQYF. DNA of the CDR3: TGTGCCAGCAGCTTCCTCGACAGAGGCGAGCAGTACTTC.

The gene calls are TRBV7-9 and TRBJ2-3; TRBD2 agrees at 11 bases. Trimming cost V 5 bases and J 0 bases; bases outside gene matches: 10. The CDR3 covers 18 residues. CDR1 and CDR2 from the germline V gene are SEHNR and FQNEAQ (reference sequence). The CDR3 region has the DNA TGTGCCAGCAGCCCCTCTCGACTAGCGGGACGAAGCACAGATACGCAGTATTTT. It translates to CASSPSRLAGRSTDTQYF.

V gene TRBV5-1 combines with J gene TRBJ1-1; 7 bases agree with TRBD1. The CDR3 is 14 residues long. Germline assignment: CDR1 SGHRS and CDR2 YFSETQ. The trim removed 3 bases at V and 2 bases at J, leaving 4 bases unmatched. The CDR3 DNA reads TGCGCCAGCAGCTGGGGACAGATTAACACTGAAGCTTTCTTT. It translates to CASSWGQINTEAFF.

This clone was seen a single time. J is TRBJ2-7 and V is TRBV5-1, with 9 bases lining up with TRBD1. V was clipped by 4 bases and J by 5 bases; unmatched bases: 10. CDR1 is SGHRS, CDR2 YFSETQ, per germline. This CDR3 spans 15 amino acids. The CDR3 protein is CASSPSRDRAHEQYF. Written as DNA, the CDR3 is TGCGCCAGCAGCCCAAGCCGGGACAGGGCCCACGAGCAGTACTTC.

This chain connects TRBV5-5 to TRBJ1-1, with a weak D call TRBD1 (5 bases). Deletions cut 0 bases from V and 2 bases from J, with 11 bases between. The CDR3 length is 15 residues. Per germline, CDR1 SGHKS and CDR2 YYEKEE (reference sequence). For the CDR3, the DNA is TGTGCCAGCAGCTTGGCAAGGGGCGGAAACACTGAAGCTTTCTTT. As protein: CASSLARGGNTEAFF.

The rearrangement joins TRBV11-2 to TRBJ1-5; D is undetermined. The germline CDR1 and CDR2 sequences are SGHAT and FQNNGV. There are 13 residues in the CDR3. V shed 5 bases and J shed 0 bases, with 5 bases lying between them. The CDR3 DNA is TGTGCCAGCAGCCCCTATAGCAATCAGCCCCAGCATTTT. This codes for CASSPYSNQPQHF.

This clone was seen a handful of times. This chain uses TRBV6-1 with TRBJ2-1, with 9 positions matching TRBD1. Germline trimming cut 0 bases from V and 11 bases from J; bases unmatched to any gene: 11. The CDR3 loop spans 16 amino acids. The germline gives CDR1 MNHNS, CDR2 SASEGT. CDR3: CASSEAGGTGSNKQFF. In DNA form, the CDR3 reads TGTGCCAGCAGTGAAGCTGGAGGGACAGGGTCTAATAAGCAGTTCTTC.

Written as DNA, the CDR3 is TGTGCCAGCAGCTTAGGAGGGACTAGCGGTAGGGGGGCAGATACGCAGTATTTT. Its protein product is CASSLGGTSGRGADTQYF. The chain links TRBV7-6 to TRBJ2-3, with 11 bases fitting TRBD2. The germline V gene encodes CDR1 SGHVS and CDR2 FNYEAQ. The V and J ends lost 1 base and 4 bases, in that order; junction bases with no gene match: 10. CDR3 size: 18 residues.